This TCR beta chain stems from a study of blood T cell repertoires in COVID-19. CDR1 and CDR2 (germline): MGHDK, SYGVNS. This CDR3 has 16 residues. With 8 bases clipped from V and 0 bases from J, the junction kept 6 bases outside the gene matches. Sequencing was performed with immunoSEQ multiplex PCR; in TCRdb, only in-frame clones are kept and a portion is missing. The sample holds a few hundred thousand clones, about 79% seen once. This clonotype originated in a woman aged 55 to 70 who had recovered from COVID-19. The sample consisted of PBMCs or T cells enriched from blood (not recorded which). The chain couples TRBV25-1 to TRBJ1-6; 8 bases agree with TRBD1. CDR3 residues: CASHHRGSSYNSPLHF. CDR3 DNA sequence: TGTGCCAGCCACCACAGGGGGAGCTCCTATAATTCACCCCTCCACTTT.